This TCR beta chain was captured in a study of shared clonotypes between healthy human individuals. Only in-frame clones appear in the TCRdb table, and some are missing; sequencing was by immunoSEQ multiplex PCR. The sample includes 2 million to 2.5 million clones, 80% to 95% of them seen just once. As for this clone: Antigen specificity is unknown.

Findings and limits, study-wide: Rarefaction demonstrated incomplete sorted-subset sequencing despite large depth.

This CDR3 is built from 12 residues. Looked up from germline, CDR1 is MNHEY and CDR2 is SMNVEV (reference sequence). V lost 8 bases, J lost 5 bases, and 13 bases lay in between. This sequence joins TRBV27 and TRBJ2-7, with D perhaps TRBD1 (6 bases). Material: naive CD4+ T cells from PBMCs. Subset described: CD45RA+ positively selected. The source of this sequence is a man in his late teens or twenties in good health. Some clones in this sample may be carry-over from other donors' samples. CDR3 bases: TGTGCCAGCGGTATCAGGGGCCACGAGCAGTACTTC. This sequence encodes CASGIRGHEQYF.